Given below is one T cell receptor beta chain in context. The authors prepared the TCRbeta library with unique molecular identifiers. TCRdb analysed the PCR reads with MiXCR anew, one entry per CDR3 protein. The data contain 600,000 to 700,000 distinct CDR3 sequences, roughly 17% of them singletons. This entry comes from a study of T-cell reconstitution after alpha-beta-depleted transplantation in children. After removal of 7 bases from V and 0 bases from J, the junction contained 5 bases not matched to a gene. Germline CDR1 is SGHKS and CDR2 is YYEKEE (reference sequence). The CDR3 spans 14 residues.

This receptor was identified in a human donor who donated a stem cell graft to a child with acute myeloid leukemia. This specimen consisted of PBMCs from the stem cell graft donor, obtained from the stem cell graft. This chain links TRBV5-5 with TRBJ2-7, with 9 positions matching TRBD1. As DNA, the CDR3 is TGTGCCAGCCGCGGGACAGGGTTCTCCTACGAGCAGTACGTC. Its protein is CASRGTGFSYEQYV.